The 27 T cell receptor beta chains given below trace back to one sample, sequenced in a study of a mutant IDH1 vaccine in newly diagnosed glioma. Produced via immunoSEQ multiplex PCR; TCRdb's table is partial and in-frame only. The sample lists roughly 40,000 clones, roughly 90% occurring once. These receptors are not linked to any known antigen. Time point: week 5, during vaccination. Each vaccine dose was 300 ug of mutant IDH1 20-mer peptide, with topical imiquimod. The sequencing used PBMCs, collected from a glioma patient whose treatment included an IDH1 peptide vaccine. These receptors originate from a man aged 45-65 years with glioma.

V and J are TRBV6-1 and TRBJ2-7, with 7 positions matching TRBD2. CDR3 length: 15 amino acids. Germline CDR1 MNHNS, CDR2 SASEGT. V lost 1 base to trimming and J lost 0 bases; unmatched junction nucleotides: 3. The chain's CDR3 is CASSEVAGSSYEQYF. The CDR3 DNA sequence: TGTGCCAGCAGTGAAGTAGCGGGCAGCTCCTACGAGCAGTACTTC.

The V and J genes are TRBV5-5 and TRBJ1-3; possible D gene TRBD1, 6 bases. Germline V gene lookup returns CDR1 SGHKS and CDR2 YYEKEE (reference sequence). The CDR3 length is 15 residues. V shed 4 bases and J shed 0 bases, with 11 bases lying between them. As DNA, the CDR3 is TGTGCCAGCAGCCCCCGGGACAACTCTGGAAACACCATATATTTT. Protein sequence: CASSPRDNSGNTIYF. The whole variable domain, remainder taken from reference TRBV5-5 and TRBJ1-3, is DAGVTQSPTHLIKTRGQQVTLRCSPISGHKSVSWYQQVLGQGPQFIFQYYEKEERGRGNFPDRFSARQFPNYSSELNVNALLLGDSALYLCASSPRDNSGNTIYFGEGSWLTVV.

The chain has TRBV5-1 and TRBJ2-7; 8 bases are shared with TRBD2. The V gene end was trimmed by 1 base and the J gene end by 0 bases; junction bases not matched to a gene: 0. The germline gives CDR1 SGHRS, CDR2 YFSETQ. CDR3 length: 14 amino acids. CDR3 amino acids: CASSLTSGSYEQYF. The CDR3 DNA is TGCGCCAGCAGCTTGACTAGCGGCTCCTACGAGCAGTACTTC.

This chain joins TRBV9 and TRBJ1-2, with 9 nucleotides matching TRBD1. The CDR3 spans 14 residues. Germline CDR1 and CDR2: SGDLS and YYNGEE. Trimming removed 0 bases from V and 8 bases from J; junction bases left unmatched: 5. The CDR3 sequence is CASSVAQGAIGYTF. CDR3 sequence (DNA): TGTGCCAGCAGCGTAGCACAGGGGGCGATCGGCTACACCTTC.

V usage is TRBV7-9 and J usage is TRBJ2-7; D might be TRBD1 (5 bases). V was pared by 4 bases and J by 2 bases, with 12 bases between. Looked up from germline, CDR1 is SEHNR and CDR2 is FQNEAQ (reference sequence). This CDR3 is 14 amino acids long. The DNA of the CDR3 is TGTGCCAGCAGCTCGGACAAGGGCGCCTACGAGCAGTACTTC. Translated: CASSSDKGAYEQYF.

The chain combines TRBV7-2 with TRBJ1-3; D is ambiguous. There are 16 residues in the CDR3. Germline V gene sequence: CDR1 SGHTA, CDR2 FQGNSA. V was pared by 0 bases and J by 0 bases, with 9 bases between. The CDR3 is CASSLAGGSSGNTIYF. DNA for the CDR3: TGTGCCAGCAGCTTAGCGGGAGGTAGCTCTGGAAACACCATATATTTT.

The chain couples TRBV11-2 to TRBJ2-1; 8 bases align to TRBD2. The CDR3 length is 14 residues. V lost 6 bases to trimming and J lost 2 bases; unmatched junction nucleotides: 3. Germline V lookup: CDR1 SGHAT, CDR2 FQNNGV. The CDR3 sequence: CASSPGLAYNEQFF. The CDR3 region has the DNA TGTGCCAGCAGTCCGGGACTAGCCTACAATGAGCAGTTCTTC.

The chain links TRBV30 to TRBJ2-5, with TRBD1 as a possible D gene (6 bases). The germline CDR1 and CDR2 sequences are GTSNPN and SVGIG (reference sequence). The ends were cut back, 0 bases at V and 4 bases at J, with 27 bases in the middle. CDR3 length: 19 amino acids. The CDR3 region has the DNA TGTGCCTGGAGTGTATCGACCCCGCGACAGGCCCTGCCAGTAGAGACCCAGTACTTC. Amino acid sequence: CAWSVSTPRQALPVETQYF.

This clone appeared a few times. The rearrangement joins TRBV5-1 to TRBJ2-7, with 7 bases aligning to TRBD1. J lost 2 bases, V lost 2 bases, and 7 bases had no gene match. The CDR3 loop spans 15 amino acids. Germline assignment: CDR1 SGHRS and CDR2 YFSETQ. CDR3: CASSLPGQTTYEQYF. CDR3 nucleotide sequence: TGCGCCAGCAGCTTACCGGGACAGACGACCTACGAGCAGTACTTC.

V is TRBV2 and J is TRBJ1-1, with D possibly being TRBD1 (6 bases). The CDR3 runs 16 residues. In germline, CDR1 is SNHLY, CDR2 FYNNEI. V shed 1 base and J shed 1 base, with 13 bases lying between them. CDR3 DNA: TGTGCCAGCAGTGAAGGGGTGTGGGACAAGAACACTGAAGCTTTCTTT. It encodes CASSEGVWDKNTEAFF.

V and J are TRBV4-1 and TRBJ2-7, with D perhaps TRBD1 (6 bases). This CDR3 spans 16 amino acids. Germline values: CDR1 MGHRA, CDR2 YSYEKL. Trimming shortened V by 3 bases and J by 0 bases, and 15 bases separated the two germline ends. CDR3 protein: CASSQTHTGTSYEQYF. As DNA, the CDR3 is TGCGCCAGCAGCCAGACCCATACAGGGACCTCCTACGAGCAGTACTTC.

The rearrangement links TRBV28 to TRBJ2-7; D may match TRBD1 or TRBD2 (7 bases each). CDR1 MDHEN and CDR2 SYDVKM come from the germline V gene. Trimming stripped 8 bases from V and 1 base from J, with 12 bases between. The CDR3 covers 13 residues. The CDR3 nucleotides read TGTGCCAGCCACAGGGGAGGGTCCTACGAGCAGTACTTC. Protein product: CASHRGGSYEQYF.

The chain is built from TRBV18 and TRBJ1-4, with TRBD1 matching 8 bases. The junction had 7 bases not matched to a gene; V was cut back by 3 bases and J by 7 bases. This CDR3 has 15 residues. Germline-derived CDR1 and CDR2 are KGHSH and LQKENI. CDR3 DNA sequence: TGTGCCAGCTCACCCGGACAGGGTGCGGTTGAAAAACTGTTTTTT. Protein product: CASSPGQGAVEKLFF.

The V call is TRBV4-1, the J call TRBJ2-7; maybe TRBD1 (6 bases). Germline CDR1 reads MGHRA; CDR2 reads YSYEKL. V was shortened by 3 bases and J by 2 bases, with 14 bases between the two germline ends. This CDR3 is 15 amino acids long. As DNA, the CDR3 is TGCGCCAGCAGCCAGGCCTCCGGACAGACCTACGAGCAGTACTTC. Its protein is CASSQASGQTYEQYF.

This chain links TRBV5-4 with TRBJ1-2; 8 bases fit TRBD1. Trimming cost V 4 bases and J 4 bases; bases outside gene matches: 6. From germline, CDR1 is SGHNT and CDR2 YYREEE (reference sequence). This CDR3 is 14 amino acids long. The CDR3 loop reads CASSQQGAGYGYTF. Here the CDR3 DNA reads TGTGCCAGCAGCCAGCAGGGGGCGGGCTATGGCTACACCTTC.

The chain combines TRBV7-9 with TRBJ1-4; D possibly corresponds to TRBD1 (5 bases). The CDR3 runs to 12 residues. Germline CDR1 reads SEHNR; CDR2 reads FQNEAQ (reference sequence). Between the trimmed V and J ends, which lost 6 bases and 4 bases, there was a span of 6 bases. The CDR3 is CASSQGNEKLFF. In DNA form, the CDR3 reads TGTGCCAGCAGTCAGGGTAATGAAAAACTGTTTTTT.

CDR3 region: CASSPRTGGSSGNTGELFF. CDR3 nucleotides: TGTGCCAGCTCACCTCGGACAGGGGGCTCTAGCGGTAACACCGGGGAGCTGTTTTTT. The chain couples TRBV18 to TRBJ2-2; TRBD1 agrees at 11 bases. Looked up from germline, CDR1 is KGHSH and CDR2 is LQKENI. The CDR3 length is 19 residues. V trimming: 3 bases; J trimming: 2 bases; junction bases outside the gene matches: 11.

The chain uses TRBV7-3 and TRBJ1-1; TRBD1 is a possible D gene (6 bases). The V gene's germline CDR1 is SGHTA and CDR2 FQGTGA. Trimming took 0 bases from V and 4 from J, leaving 12 bases between them. The CDR3 loop spans 15 amino acids. The CDR3 sequence is CASSLTQTGPTEAFF. Here the CDR3 DNA reads TGTGCCAGCAGCTTAACCCAAACAGGGCCCACTGAAGCTTTCTTT.

The rearrangement joins TRBV19 to TRBJ1-3, with TRBD1 matching over 9 bases. The J segment lost 0 bases and the V segment lost 6 bases, leaving 3 bases of the junction unmatched. CDR3 length equals 15 residues. CDR1 is LNHDA and CDR2 is SQIVND in the germline V gene (reference sequence). CDR3: CASRRDRASGNTIYF. CDR3 sequence (DNA): TGTGCCAGTAGGAGGGACAGGGCCTCTGGAAACACCATATATTTT.

The chain recombines TRBV5-1 with TRBJ1-4; no firm D call. This CDR3 is built from 14 residues. Germline values: CDR1 SGHRS, CDR2 YFSETQ. V was pared by 4 bases and J by 8 bases, with 15 bases between. The CDR3 nucleotides read TGCGCCAGCAGCCCCCTTCAGGCTCGGGAAAAACTGTTTTTT. Its translation: CASSPLQAREKLFF.

The chain carries TRBV2 and TRBJ1-4; D is ambiguous. The CDR3 is 15 amino acids. Per the germline V gene, CDR1 is SNHLY and CDR2 is FYNNEI. The germline V and J ends were trimmed by 2 bases and 2 bases, with 9 bases remaining between them. The CDR3 coding sequence is TGTGCCAGCAGTGAACGGGCGGGGACTAATGAAAAACTGTTTTTT. It translates to CASSERAGTNEKLFF.

V is TRBV5-4 and J is TRBJ1-1; maybe TRBD1 (5 bases). Germline loops: CDR1 SGHNT, CDR2 YYREEE (reference sequence). The CDR3 is 14 residues long. V was cut by 3 bases and J by 6 bases, with 15 bases left in between. The CDR3 region is CASSSDPGVSEAFF. In DNA form, the CDR3 reads TGTGCCAGCAGCTCGGACCCGGGGGTCTCTGAAGCTTTCTTT.

V gene TRBV25-1 combines with J gene TRBJ1-2; unclear D gene. The germline V gene has CDR1 MGHDK and CDR2 SYGVNS. This CDR3 is built from 10 residues. Trimming took off 3 bases at V and 8 bases at J, with 4 bases between the two ends. The CDR3 sequence: CASSEEGYTF. In nucleotides, the CDR3 is TGTGCCAGCAGTGAGGAGGGCTACACCTTC.

The V gene is TRBV4-2, the J gene TRBJ2-1; D not certain. Trimming removed 0 bases at V and 0 bases at J, with 6 bases between. Germline V gene sequence: CDR1 LGHNA, CDR2 YNFKEQ. CDR3 length equals 15 residues. For the CDR3, the DNA is TGTGCCAGCAGCCAAGACAGCGCCTCCTACAATGAGCAGTTCTTC. It codes for CASSQDSASYNEQFF.

The CDR3 spells CASSLTEDGTWRPSTEAFF. The CDR3 nucleotides read TGTGCCAGCAGCTTAACAGAAGATGGGACATGGAGGCCAAGCACTGAAGCTTTCTTT. V and J are TRBV11-2 and TRBJ1-1, with a tentative D call TRBD1 (6 bases). There are 19 residues in the CDR3. Germline values: CDR1 SGHAT, CDR2 FQNNGV. Between the trimmed V and J ends, which lost 2 bases and 4 bases, there was a span of 26 bases.

The chain uses TRBV6-1 and TRBJ1-4, with D perhaps matching TRBD1 (5 bases). The germline V gene has CDR1 MNHNS and CDR2 SASEGT. This CDR3 is 14 amino acids long. The germline V and J ends were trimmed by 5 bases and 0 bases, with 7 bases remaining between them. The CDR3 sequence is CASSTGTTNEKLFF. CDR3 DNA sequence: TGTGCCAGCAGTACAGGAACAACTAATGAAAAACTGTTTTTT.

The V call is TRBV19, the J call TRBJ1-5; 9 bases agree with TRBD1. This CDR3 is built from 16 residues. Germline V gives CDR1 LNHDA, CDR2 SQIVND (reference sequence). The junction had 7 bases not matched to a gene; V was cut back by 5 bases and J by 2 bases. The CDR3 DNA reads as TGTGCCAGTAGTTCAAACCGGGACAGGGGCAATCAGCCCCAGCATTTT. It yields the protein CASSSNRDRGNQPQHF.